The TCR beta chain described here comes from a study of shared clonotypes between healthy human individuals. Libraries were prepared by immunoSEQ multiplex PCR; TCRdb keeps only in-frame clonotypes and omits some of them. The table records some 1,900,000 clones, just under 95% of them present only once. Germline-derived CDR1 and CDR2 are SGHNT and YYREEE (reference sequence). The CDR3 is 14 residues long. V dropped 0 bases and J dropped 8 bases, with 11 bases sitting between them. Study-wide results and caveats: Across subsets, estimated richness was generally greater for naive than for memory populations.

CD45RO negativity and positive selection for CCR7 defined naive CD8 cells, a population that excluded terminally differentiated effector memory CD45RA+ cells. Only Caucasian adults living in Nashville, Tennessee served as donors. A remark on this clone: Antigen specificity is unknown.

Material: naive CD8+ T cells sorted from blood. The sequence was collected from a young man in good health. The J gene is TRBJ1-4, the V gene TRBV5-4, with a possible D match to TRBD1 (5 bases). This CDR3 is CASSLGRDEEKLFF. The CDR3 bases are TGTGCCAGCAGCTTGGGTCGGGACGAAGAAAAACTGTTTTTT.